The subject of this entry is one T cell receptor beta chain. The CDR3 contains 17 residues. V shed 4 bases and J 5 bases; nucleotides not matched to a gene: 7. Germline lookup yields CDR1 SGHAT and CDR2 FQNNGV. Sequencing used immunoSEQ multiplex PCR; TCRdb keeps in-frame clones, though not all of them. Among approximately 52,000 clones listed, more than 70% were seen once. The data are from a study of T cells after posttransplantation cyclophosphamide. This clonotype was sampled from a man aged 25-45 years with a blood cancer, CMV-positive, and with a related stem cell donor. The source material was PBMCs. The chain recombines TRBV11-2 with TRBJ2-1; 14 nucleotides align to TRBD2. CDR3 in amino acids: CASSSGTSGSIDNEQFF. CDR3 DNA: TGTGCCAGCAGCTCCGGGACTAGCGGGAGTATCGACAATGAGCAGTTCTTC. The whole variable domain, filled in from reference TRBV11-2 and TRBJ2-1, reads EAGVAQSPRYKIIEKRQSVAFWCNPISGHATLYWYQQILGQGPKLLIQFQNNGVVDDSQLPKDRFSAERLKGVDSTLKIQPAKLEDSAVYLCASSSGTSGSIDNEQFFGPGTRLTVL.